This note documents a single T cell receptor beta chain sequence. Study processing details: Nucleated cell number was recorded as an estimate derived from reference gene primer amplification. Measured with immunoSEQ multiplex PCR; TCRdb has only the in-frame clones, and not every one. The DNA gave D and trimming, while V, J and clone size come from that table. The repertoire consists of 85,000 to 130,000 clones, with over 85% occurring once and the leading ten covering 5% to 7%. V was cut by 2 bases and J by 4 bases, with 12 bases left in between. Per the germline V gene, CDR1 is LNHDA and CDR2 is SQIVND (reference sequence). CDR3 length: 14 amino acids. These data originate in a study of blood T cell repertoires in COVID-19. Study summary: Specimens from acute and convalescent COVID-19 originated in the United States, Italy and Spain.

The sequence derives from a man in his 70s with acute or convalescent COVID-19. The J gene is TRBJ2-7, the V gene TRBV19; a weak D match, TRBD2 (6 bases). Material for sequencing was peripheral blood. CDR3 coding DNA: TGTGCCAGTAGTATAAGACTAGGTAGGTACGAGCAGTACTTC. It yields the protein CASSIRLGRYEQYF.